The present T cell receptor (beta chain) was sequenced within a study of Graves' ophthalmopathy and Graves' hyperthyroidism. General study findings and limits: Predictions made by the model for ophthalmopathy progression reached over 55% sensitivity and almost 75% specificity.

Researchers took RNA transcripts and amplified TCR beta CDR3 regions from them. The first round was an RT-PCR with HTBI primers, and the second round was a multiplex PCR. TCRdb called the multiplex PCR reads again in MiXCR, with one record for every CDR3 protein. The sample has roughly 480,000 distinct CDR3 sequences; 13% to 15% are singletons. On this clonotype: Its specificity is unknown. This clone may be a read error of a much larger clone one base away.

In germline, CDR1 is DFQATT, CDR2 SNEGSKA (reference sequence). This CDR3 spans 15 amino acids. Exclusion covered patients with other autoimmune diseases or uncontrolled infections (as well as pregnancy or lactation). Sequencing was carried out using blood. This rearrangement joins TRBV20-1 to TRBJ2-5; 7 bases are shared with TRBD2. This TCR came from a woman aged 25 to 39 with Graves' ophthalmopathy. The CDR3 sequence: CSARATGGRQETHYF. The CDR3 DNA reads as TGCAGTGCTAGAGCAACGGGGGGACGGCAAGAGACCCATTACTTC.